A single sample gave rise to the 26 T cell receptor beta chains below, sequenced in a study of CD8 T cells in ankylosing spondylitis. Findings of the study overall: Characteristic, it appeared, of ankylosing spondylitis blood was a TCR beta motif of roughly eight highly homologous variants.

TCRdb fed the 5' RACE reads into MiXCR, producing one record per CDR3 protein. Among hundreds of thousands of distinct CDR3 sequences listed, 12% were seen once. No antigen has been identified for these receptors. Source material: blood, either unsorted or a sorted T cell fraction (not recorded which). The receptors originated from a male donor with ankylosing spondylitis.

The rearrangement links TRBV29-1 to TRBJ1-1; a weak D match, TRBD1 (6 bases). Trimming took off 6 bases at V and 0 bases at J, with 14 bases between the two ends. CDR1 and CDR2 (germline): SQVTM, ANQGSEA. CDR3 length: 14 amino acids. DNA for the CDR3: TGCAGCGTAACAGGGATGACAATGAACACTGAAGCTTTCTTT. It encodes CSVTGMTMNTEAFF.

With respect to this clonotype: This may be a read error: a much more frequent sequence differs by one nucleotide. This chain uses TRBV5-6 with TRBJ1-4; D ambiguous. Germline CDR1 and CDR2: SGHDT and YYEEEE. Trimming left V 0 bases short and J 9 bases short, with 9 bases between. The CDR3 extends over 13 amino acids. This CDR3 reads CASSLEVNKKLFF. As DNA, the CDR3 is TGTGCCAGCAGCTTGGAGGTCAATAAAAAACTGTTTTTT.

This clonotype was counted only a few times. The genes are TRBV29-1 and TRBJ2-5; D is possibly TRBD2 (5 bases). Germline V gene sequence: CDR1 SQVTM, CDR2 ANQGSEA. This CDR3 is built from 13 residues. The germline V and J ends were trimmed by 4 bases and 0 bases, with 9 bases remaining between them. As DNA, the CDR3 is TGCAGCGTTGGGAGGACCAACCAAGAGACCCAGTACTTC. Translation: CSVGRTNQETQYF.

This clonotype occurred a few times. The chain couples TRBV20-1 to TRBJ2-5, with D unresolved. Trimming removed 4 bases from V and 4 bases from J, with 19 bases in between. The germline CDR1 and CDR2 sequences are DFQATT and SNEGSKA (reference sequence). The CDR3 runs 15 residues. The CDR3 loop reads CSATPGSGTGETQYF. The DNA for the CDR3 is TGCAGTGCTACTCCTGGGTCCGGTACGGGAGAGACCCAGTACTTC.

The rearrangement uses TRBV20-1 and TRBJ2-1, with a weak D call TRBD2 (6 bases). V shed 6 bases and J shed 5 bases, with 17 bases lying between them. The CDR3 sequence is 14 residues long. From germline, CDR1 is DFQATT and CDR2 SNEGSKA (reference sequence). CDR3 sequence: CSADDYRRDNEQFF. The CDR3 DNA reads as TGCAGTGCCGACGACTATCGGAGGGACAATGAGCAGTTCTTC.

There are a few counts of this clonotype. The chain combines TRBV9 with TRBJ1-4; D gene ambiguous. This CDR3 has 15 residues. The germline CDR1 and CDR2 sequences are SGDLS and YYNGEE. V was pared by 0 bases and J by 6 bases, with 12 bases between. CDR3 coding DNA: TGTGCCAGCAGCGTAGGCCTGATTGGAGATGAAAAACTGTTTTTT. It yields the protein CASSVGLIGDEKLFF.

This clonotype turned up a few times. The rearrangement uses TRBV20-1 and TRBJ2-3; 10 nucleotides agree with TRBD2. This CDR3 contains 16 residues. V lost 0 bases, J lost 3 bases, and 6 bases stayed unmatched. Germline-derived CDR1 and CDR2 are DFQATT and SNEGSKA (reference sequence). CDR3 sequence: CSARDPSGGATDTQYF. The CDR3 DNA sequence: TGCAGTGCTAGAGATCCAAGCGGGGGGGCGACAGATACGCAGTATTTT.

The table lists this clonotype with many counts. The CDR3, as DNA: TGCAGTGCTAGTGGGGCAGGGAACGGTGCCCTCCACTTT. Its protein product is CSASGAGNGALHF. The gene calls are TRBV20-1 and TRBJ1-6, with D possibly being TRBD1 (5 bases). CDR3 length: 13 residues. Germline CDR1 reads DFQATT; CDR2 reads SNEGSKA (reference sequence). The V and J ends lost 3 bases and 14 bases respectively, with 17 bases between them.

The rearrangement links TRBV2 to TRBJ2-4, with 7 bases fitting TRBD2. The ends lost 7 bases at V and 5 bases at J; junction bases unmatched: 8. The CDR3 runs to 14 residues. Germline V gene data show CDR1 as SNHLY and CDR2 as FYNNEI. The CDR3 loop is CASIREGRENIQYF. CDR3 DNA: TGTGCCAGCATCAGGGAGGGCCGGGAAAACATTCAGTACTTC.

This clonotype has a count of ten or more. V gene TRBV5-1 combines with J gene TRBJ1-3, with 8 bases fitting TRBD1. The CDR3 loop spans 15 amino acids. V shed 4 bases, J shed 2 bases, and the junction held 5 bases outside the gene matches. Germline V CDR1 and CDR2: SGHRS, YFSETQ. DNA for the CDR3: TGCGCCAGCAGCCGCCAGGGGGCCACTGGAAACACCATATATTTT. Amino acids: CASSRQGATGNTIYF.

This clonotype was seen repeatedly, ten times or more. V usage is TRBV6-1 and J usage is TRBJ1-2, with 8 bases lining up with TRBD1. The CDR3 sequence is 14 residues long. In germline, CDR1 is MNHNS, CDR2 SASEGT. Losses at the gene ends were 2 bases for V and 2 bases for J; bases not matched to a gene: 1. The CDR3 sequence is CASSEQGANYGYTF. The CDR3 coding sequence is TGTGCCAGCAGTGAACAGGGGGCGAACTATGGCTACACCTTC.

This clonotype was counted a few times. CDR3 residues: CATGGGGTGETQYF. CDR3 sequence (DNA): TGTGCCACCGGAGGGGGGGGGACAGGGGAGACCCAGTACTTC. The rearrangement links TRBV24-1 to TRBJ2-5; 9 positions match TRBD1. The CDR3 extends over 14 amino acids. The germline V gene has CDR1 KGHDR and CDR2 SFDVKD. V was clipped by 9 bases and J by 5 bases; unmatched bases: 9.

Written as DNA, the CDR3 is TGCAGTGTTTCGACTAGCGCCCAAGAGACCCAGTACTTC. Residues: CSVSTSAQETQYF. The chain has TRBV20-1 and TRBJ2-5; 8 bases match TRBD2. Germline V gene data show CDR1 as DFQATT and CDR2 as SNEGSKA (reference sequence). The CDR3 has 13 residues. The V and J ends lost 7 bases and 1 base, in that order; junction bases with no gene match: 5.

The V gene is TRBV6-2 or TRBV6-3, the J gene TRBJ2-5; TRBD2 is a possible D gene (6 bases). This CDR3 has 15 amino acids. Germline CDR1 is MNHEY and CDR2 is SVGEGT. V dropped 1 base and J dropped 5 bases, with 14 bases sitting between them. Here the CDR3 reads CASSYFGRAGETQYF. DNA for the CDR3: TGTGCCAGCAGTTACTTTGGCAGGGCGGGGGAGACCCAGTACTTC.

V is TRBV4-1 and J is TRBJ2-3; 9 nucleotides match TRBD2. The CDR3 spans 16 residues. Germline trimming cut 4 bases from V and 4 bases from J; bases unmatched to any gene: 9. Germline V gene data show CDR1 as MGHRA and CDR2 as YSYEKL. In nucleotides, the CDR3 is TGCGCCAGCAGCCTTAGGGGGGGACTAGCTGCAGATACGCAGTATTTT. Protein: CASSLRGGLAADTQYF.

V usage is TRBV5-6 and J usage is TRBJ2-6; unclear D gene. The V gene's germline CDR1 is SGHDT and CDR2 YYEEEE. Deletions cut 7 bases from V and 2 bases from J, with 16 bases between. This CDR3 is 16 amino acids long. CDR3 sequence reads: CASGLRPGAGANVLTF. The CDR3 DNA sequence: TGTGCCAGCGGGTTGCGCCCTGGCGCTGGGGCCAACGTCCTGACTTTC.

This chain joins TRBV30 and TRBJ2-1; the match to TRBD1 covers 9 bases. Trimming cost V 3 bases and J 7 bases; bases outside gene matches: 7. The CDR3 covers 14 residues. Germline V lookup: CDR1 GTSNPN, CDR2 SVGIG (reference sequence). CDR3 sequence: CAWSKGTGLNEQFF. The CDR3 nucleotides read TGTGCCTGGAGCAAGGGGACAGGGCTAAATGAGCAGTTCTTC.

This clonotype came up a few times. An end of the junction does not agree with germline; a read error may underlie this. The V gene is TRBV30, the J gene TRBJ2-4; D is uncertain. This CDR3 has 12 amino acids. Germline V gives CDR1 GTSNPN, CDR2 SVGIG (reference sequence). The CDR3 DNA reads TGTGCCTGGAGTAGGGCCATAAACATTCAGTACTTC. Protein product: CAWSRAINIQYF.

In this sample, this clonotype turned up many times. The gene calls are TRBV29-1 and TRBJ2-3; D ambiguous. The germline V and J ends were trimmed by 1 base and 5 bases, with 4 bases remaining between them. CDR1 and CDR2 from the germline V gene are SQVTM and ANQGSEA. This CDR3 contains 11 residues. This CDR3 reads CSVEALDTQYF. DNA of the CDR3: TGCAGCGTTGAAGCTCTAGATACGCAGTATTTT.

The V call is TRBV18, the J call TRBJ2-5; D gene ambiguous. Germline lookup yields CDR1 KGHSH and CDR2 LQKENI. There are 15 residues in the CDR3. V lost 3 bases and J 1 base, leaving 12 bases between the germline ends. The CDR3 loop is CASSPPGLIQETQYF. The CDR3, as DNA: TGTGCCAGCTCACCGCCCGGATTGATCCAAGAGACCCAGTACTTC.

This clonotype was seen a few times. The CDR3 bases are TGTGCCAGCAGTGAAGGGCAGGGGGCCTTGGGCACTGAAGCTTTCTTT. This gives the protein CASSEGQGALGTEAFF. The V and J genes are TRBV6-1 and TRBJ1-1, with TRBD1 matching 8 bases. V lost 1 base to trimming and J lost 4 bases; unmatched junction nucleotides: 8. Germline V gene data show CDR1 as MNHNS and CDR2 as SASEGT. The CDR3 runs to 16 residues.

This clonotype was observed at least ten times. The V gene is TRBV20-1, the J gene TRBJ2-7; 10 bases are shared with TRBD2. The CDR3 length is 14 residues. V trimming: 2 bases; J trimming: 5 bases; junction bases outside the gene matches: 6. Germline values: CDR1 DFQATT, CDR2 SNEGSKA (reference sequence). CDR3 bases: TGCAGTGCTAGACCGGGACTAGCGTCCGACGAGCAGTACTTC. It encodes CSARPGLASDEQYF.

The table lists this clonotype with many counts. For the CDR3, the DNA is TGCAGCGGACAGGGCGCCGTAGGTGGCTACACCTTC. This encodes CSGQGAVGGYTF. V is TRBV29-1 and J is TRBJ1-2; 7 bases agree with TRBD1. Germline values: CDR1 SQVTM, CDR2 ANQGSEA. V shed 7 bases and J 7 bases; nucleotides not matched to a gene: 9. This CDR3 spans 12 amino acids. The full variable domain, its missing parts supplied by reference TRBV29-1 and TRBJ1-2, is SAVISQKPSRDICQRGTSLTIQCQVDSQVTMMFWYRQQPGQSLTLIATANQGSEATYESGFVIDKFPISRPNLTFSTLTVSNMSPEDSSIYLCSGQGAVGGYTFGSGTRLTVV.

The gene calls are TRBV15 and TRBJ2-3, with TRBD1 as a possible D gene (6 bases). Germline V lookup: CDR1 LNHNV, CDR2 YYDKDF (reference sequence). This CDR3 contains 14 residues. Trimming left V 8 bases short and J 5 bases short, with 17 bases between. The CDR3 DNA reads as TGTGCCACCCGCACCGGGACATCCGGAGATACGCAGTATTTT. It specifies CATRTGTSGDTQYF.

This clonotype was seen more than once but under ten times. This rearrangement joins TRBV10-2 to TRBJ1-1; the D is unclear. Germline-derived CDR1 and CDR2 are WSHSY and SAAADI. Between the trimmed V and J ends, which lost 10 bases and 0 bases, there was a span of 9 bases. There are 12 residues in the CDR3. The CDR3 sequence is CATTQLNTEAFF. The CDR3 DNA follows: TGCGCCACGACGCAGTTGAACACTGAAGCTTTCTTT.

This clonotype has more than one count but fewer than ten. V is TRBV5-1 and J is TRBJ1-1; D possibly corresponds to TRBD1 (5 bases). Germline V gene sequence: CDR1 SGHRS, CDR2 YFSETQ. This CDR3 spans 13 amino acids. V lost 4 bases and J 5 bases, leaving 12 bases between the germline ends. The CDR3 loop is CASSPARETEAFF. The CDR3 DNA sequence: TGCGCCAGCAGCCCCGCCAGGGAGACTGAAGCTTTCTTT.